These 26 T cell receptor beta chains share one sample of origin, sequenced in a study of blood T cell repertoires in COVID-19. The repertoire was sequenced with immunoSEQ multiplex PCR; TCRdb's copy has only in-frame clones and lacks some. The table lists more than 75,000 clones, roughly 90% of them singletons, with approximately 2.6% in the top ten. The material sequenced was peripheral blood. The receptors shown here come from a man aged 45-65 years with COVID-19, enrolled during active disease.

This clone was counted a single time. The chain combines TRBV2 with TRBJ1-2; a possible D gene is TRBD1 (6 bases). Between the trimmed V and J ends, which lost 8 bases and 1 base, there was a span of 17 bases. This CDR3 region has 15 residues. Germline CDR1 is SNHLY and CDR2 is FYNNEI. CDR3 sequence (DNA): TGTGCCAGCCTATTTGACAGGACCATTAACTATGGCTACACCTTC. Protein product: CASLFDRTINYGYTF. Filled out from reference TRBV2 and TRBJ1-2, the complete variable domain reads EPEVTQTPSHQVTQMGQEVILRCVPISNHLYFYWYRQILGQKVEFLVSFYNNEISEKSEIFDDQFSVERPDGSNFTLKIRSTKLEDSAMYFCASLFDRTINYGYTFGSGTRLTVV.

J is TRBJ2-1 and V is TRBV4-2, with TRBD1 matching over 8 bases. After removal of 4 bases from V and 9 bases from J, the junction contained 5 bases not matched to a gene. Per germline, CDR1 LGHNA and CDR2 YNFKEQ. This CDR3 comprises 13 residues. The CDR3 DNA sequence: TGTGCCAGCAGCCGACAGGGGTTGGGTGAGCAGTTCTTC. Translating it yields CASSRQGLGEQFF.

This clone showed up just a few times. V is TRBV6-2 or TRBV6-3 and J is TRBJ2-7; TRBD2 aligns across 9 bases. CDR1 is MNHEY, CDR2 SVGEGT, per germline. V was clipped by 4 bases and J by 2 bases; unmatched bases: 6. CDR3 length: 15 amino acids. This CDR3 is CASSSVAGAPYEQYF. The CDR3 coding sequence is TGTGCCAGCAGTTCCGTAGCGGGGGCCCCCTACGAGCAGTACTTC.

V usage is TRBV18 and J usage is TRBJ2-2, with 8 bases aligning to TRBD1. This CDR3 comprises 16 residues. CDR1 is KGHSH, CDR2 LQKENI, per germline. Trimming at V came to 6 bases and at J to 2 bases, leaving 8 bases not matched to a gene. The CDR3 here is CASSTGQGLNTGELFF. The DNA for the CDR3 is TGTGCCAGCTCGACCGGACAGGGATTAAACACCGGGGAGCTGTTTTTT.

This chain uses TRBV18 with TRBJ1-5, with a possible D match to TRBD1 (5 bases). CDR1 is KGHSH and CDR2 is LQKENI in the germline V gene. Between the trimmed V and J ends, which lost 4 bases and 0 bases, there was a span of 7 bases. The CDR3 length is 14 residues. The CDR3 here is CASSQGDSNQPQHF. The CDR3 DNA reads as TGTGCCAGCTCACAAGGGGATAGCAATCAGCCCCAGCATTTT.

V usage is TRBV29-1 and J usage is TRBJ2-2; TRBD2 aligns across 8 bases. V trimming: 8 bases; J trimming: 3 bases; junction bases outside the gene matches: 8. Germline V CDR1 and CDR2: SQVTM, ANQGSEA. The CDR3 extends over 14 amino acids. CDR3 region: CSFRGGQDTGELFF. Here the CDR3 DNA reads TGCAGCTTTCGGGGGGGCCAGGACACCGGGGAGCTGTTTTTT.

The V gene is TRBV7-2, the J gene TRBJ1-6, with D hard to call. Trimming left V 5 bases short and J 9 bases short, with 17 bases between. Germline V gene lookup returns CDR1 SGHTA and CDR2 FQGNSA. The CDR3 consists of 15 residues. CDR3 amino acids: CASSVDVFSGSPLHF. The CDR3 nucleotides are TGTGCCAGCAGCGTAGATGTGTTCTCGGGTTCACCCCTCCACTTT.

This clone was counted between two and nine times. V gene TRBV3-1 (or the pseudogene TRBV3-2) combines with J gene TRBJ1-5, with a tentative D call TRBD1 (5 bases). V lost 0 bases, J lost 9 bases, and 15 bases lay in between. CDR1 LGHDT and CDR2 YNNKEL come from the germline V gene (reference sequence). The CDR3 extends over 15 amino acids. In DNA form, the CDR3 reads TGTGCCAGCAGCCAAGATACGGTTGCGGGACGGCCCCAGCATTTT. It specifies CASSQDTVAGRPQHF.

The chain employs TRBV29-1 and TRBJ1-4; 7 bases map to TRBD1. CDR1 SQVTM and CDR2 ANQGSEA come from the germline V gene. V was pared by 4 bases and J by 0 bases, with 2 bases of the junction left unmatched. CDR3 length: 14 amino acids. The CDR3 protein is CSVVGTATNEKLFF. The DNA for the CDR3 is TGCAGCGTTGTGGGGACAGCAACTAATGAAAAACTGTTTTTT.

Comments on this clone: At the DNA level, this CDR3 is encoded by other sequences in the same sample as well. The chain combines TRBV6-5 with TRBJ2-5, with 10 nucleotides matching TRBD1. The CDR3 totals 16 residues. Germline V gives CDR1 MNHEY, CDR2 SVGAGI. J lost 4 bases, V lost 0 bases, and 5 bases had no gene match. The CDR3 loop reads CASSYSRTGGGETQYF. DNA of the CDR3: TGTGCCAGCAGTTACTCCCGGACAGGGGGAGGAGAGACCCAGTACTTC.

The rearrangement joins TRBV18 to TRBJ2-1; tentatively, D is TRBD2 (6 bases). V was cut by 1 base and J by 3 bases, with 13 bases left in between. This CDR3 is built from 16 residues. Looked up from germline, CDR1 is KGHSH and CDR2 is LQKENI. CDR3 region: CASSPLATSSYNEQFF. As DNA, the CDR3 is TGTGCCAGCTCACCACTAGCTACTAGCAGCTACAATGAGCAGTTCTTC. Looking up the rest from reference TRBV18 and TRBJ2-1 gives the full variable domain: NAGVMQNPRHLVRRRGQEARLRCSPMKGHSHVYWYRQLPEEGLKFMVYLQKENIIDESGMPKERFSAEFPKEGPSILRIQQVVRGDSAAYFCASSPLATSSYNEQFFGPGTRLTVL.

This chain joins TRBV24-1 and TRBJ2-5; the D gene is possibly TRBD1 (5 bases). With 5 bases removed from V and 5 bases from J, the gap between germline ends came to 8 bases. Germline V lookup: CDR1 KGHDR, CDR2 SFDVKD. The CDR3 covers 12 residues. CDR3 in amino acids: CATSGTHETQYF. The CDR3 bases are TGTGCCACCAGTGGGACACATGAGACCCAGTACTTC.

This rearrangement joins TRBV19 to TRBJ2-1, with 13 bases matching TRBD2. The CDR3 spans 16 residues. The V segment lost 5 bases and the J segment 6 bases; nucleotides outside the gene matches: 7. Germline CDR1 is LNHDA and CDR2 is SQIVND (reference sequence). As DNA, the CDR3 is TGTGCCAGTAGTCCTGACCGACTAGCGGGGGGCAATGAGCAGTTCTTC. It specifies CASSPDRLAGGNEQFF.

V is TRBV10-3 and J is TRBJ1-1; TRBD1 aligns across 12 bases. Trimming took 5 bases from V and 9 from J; bases not matched to a gene: 7. The germline V gene has CDR1 ENHRY and CDR2 SYGVKD. The CDR3 totals 14 residues. The CDR3 loop reads CAISLEGDRGQAFF. As DNA, the CDR3 is TGTGCCATCAGTCTAGAGGGGGACAGGGGGCAAGCTTTCTTT.

CDR3 loop: CASSQERSTVNEAFF. The CDR3 nucleotides read TGCGCCAGCAGCCAAGAACGGAGTACGGTCAATGAAGCTTTCTTT. This chain uses TRBV4-1 with TRBJ1-1; no clear D gene. The CDR3 totals 15 residues. Germline values: CDR1 MGHRA, CDR2 YSYEKL. V lost 0 bases, J lost 7 bases, and 15 bases lay in between.

The count of this clone is one. This chain connects TRBV21-1 to TRBJ2-3; TRBD2, the table's D call, lacks a check against the DNA. TRBV21-1 is given as a pseudogene. This CDR3 contains 13 residues. The CDR3 protein is CASTQRGTDTQYF. The CDR3 DNA reads TGTGCCAGCACCCAGCGGGGCACAGATACGCAGTATTTT.

The rearrangement links TRBV6-5 to TRBJ2-7; tentatively, D is TRBD1 (5 bases). Germline CDR1 is MNHEY and CDR2 is SVGAGI. V gave up 0 bases and J gave up 6 bases, with 15 bases separating them. The CDR3 spans 15 residues. CDR3 sequence: CASSYSNGQGGEQYF. The CDR3 DNA is TGTGCCAGCAGTTACTCGAACGGGCAGGGCGGCGAGCAGTACTTC.

The chain uses TRBV2 and TRBJ1-4; D may be TRBD1 (5 bases). The germline CDR1 and CDR2 sequences are SNHLY and FYNNEI. CDR3 length equals 15 residues. V lost 4 bases, J lost 0 bases, and 9 bases lay in between. The CDR3 reads CASSARGTTNEKLFF. The CDR3 nucleotides are TGTGCCAGCAGTGCTAGGGGAACAACTAATGAAAAACTGTTTTTT.

The chain employs TRBV5-1 and TRBJ1-5; D might be TRBD1 (5 bases). The germline V gene has CDR1 SGHRS and CDR2 YFSETQ. CDR3 length equals 16 residues. With 0 bases removed from V and 3 bases from J, the gap between germline ends came to 13 bases. CDR3 sequence: CASSLGDQGNNQPQHF. CDR3 sequence (DNA): TGCGCCAGCAGCTTGGGCGACCAGGGTAACAATCAGCCCCAGCATTTT.

The chain is built from TRBV4-2 and TRBJ1-2, with D perhaps matching TRBD1 (6 bases). The CDR3 spans 18 residues. The germline V and J ends were trimmed by 4 bases and 6 bases, with 27 bases remaining between them. Germline CDR1 and CDR2: LGHNA and YNFKEQ. The CDR3 nucleotides read TGTGCCAGCAGCCTCATGAGGACGGGACACCCCGTACTCGATGGCTACACCTTC. It yields the protein CASSLMRTGHPVLDGYTF.

This rearrangement joins TRBV5-4 to TRBJ1-2; D gene ambiguous. The CDR3 spans 13 residues. Germline values: CDR1 SGHNT, CDR2 YYREEE (reference sequence). The germline V and J ends were trimmed by 4 bases and 2 bases, with 9 bases remaining between them. Written as DNA, the CDR3 is TGTGCCAGCAGCCCCTCGGGGAACTATGGCTACACCTTC. Translated, it gives CASSPSGNYGYTF.

This clone was detected only a few times. The chain recombines TRBV4-3 with TRBJ1-6; 7 nucleotides match TRBD1. Germline CDR1 reads LGHNA; CDR2 reads YSLEER. The V gene end was trimmed by 3 bases and the J gene end by 7 bases; junction bases not matched to a gene: 3. This CDR3 spans 14 amino acids. The CDR3 is CASSQGTVNSPLHF. The CDR3 bases are TGCGCCAGCAGCCAGGGGACAGTAAATTCACCCCTCCACTTT.

V is TRBV18 and J is TRBJ2-3, with D maybe TRBD2 (6 bases). Trimming shortened V by 2 bases and J by 5 bases, and 8 bases separated the two germline ends. Germline CDR1 is KGHSH and CDR2 is LQKENI. The CDR3 contains 13 residues. The CDR3 DNA reads TGTGCCAGCTCACCATTGGAGGGAGATACGCAGTATTTT. Protein product: CASSPLEGDTQYF.

The rearrangement uses TRBV29-1 and TRBJ2-2; TRBD1 aligns across 8 bases. Germline CDR1 and CDR2: SQVTM and ANQGSEA. The CDR3 spans 15 residues. The junction had 6 bases not matched to a gene; V was cut back by 3 bases and J by 3 bases. The CDR3 sequence: CSVEGRQGHTGELFF. In nucleotides, the CDR3 is TGCAGCGTTGAGGGTAGACAGGGGCACACCGGGGAGCTGTTTTTT.

This sequence joins TRBV9 and TRBJ1-2, with D unclear. The V and J ends lost 4 bases and 4 bases respectively, with 17 bases between them. The CDR3 has 15 amino acids. Looked up from germline, CDR1 is SGDLS and CDR2 is YYNGEE. The CDR3 region is CASSPRGGQTYGYTF. The CDR3 DNA sequence: TGTGCCAGCAGCCCCCGGGGAGGGCAGACCTATGGCTACACCTTC.

V gene TRBV19 combines with J gene TRBJ1-2; maybe TRBD1 (6 bases). The germline V gene has CDR1 LNHDA and CDR2 SQIVND (reference sequence). V shed 7 bases and J shed 0 bases, with 21 bases lying between them. CDR3 length: 17 residues. CDR3 sequence (DNA): TGTGCCAGTATCGCCTCAGCAGGGGCTGCGGCTAACTATGGCTACACCTTC. It is translated as CASIASAGAAANYGYTF.